This T cell receptor (beta chain) was captured by sequencing in a study of blood T cell repertoires in COVID-19 (dated by TCRdb to 2018 to 2021). Describing the broader study: The collaborator samples originated in the United States, Italy and Spain and spanned the acute and convalescent phases of COVID-19. The material from the prospective study consisted of cDNA or gDNA derived from T cells, B-cell-depleted T cells, or PBMCs. Subjects who had been exposed to COVID-19, were actively infected with it, or had recovered from it provided the deeply sampled blood TCRbeta repertoires that made up the dataset. The repertoires were released in a freely available public database intended as a resource for research on the immune response to SARS-CoV-2. Samples came from the ongoing ImmuneRACE study (first 160 participants) plus 1,254 subjects from 6 global collaborators. Sample metadata almost always included a de-identified subject ID, COVID-19 status, age in years and sex. HLA class I and class II types, where available, came from metadata supplied by the sample provider rather than from assay-based typing. The study at large found these results: How much clinical and demographic metadata was included differed by source and by participant, and the metadata was provided uncurated.

Cut back by 4 bases and 4 bases, the V and J ends lie 13 bases apart. Reading from cysteine to phenylalanine, the CDR3 counts 14 amino acids. Just the 42-base CDR3 DNA is kept, in frame starting at base 1. The germline V gene yields SNHLY for CDR1 and FYNNEI for CDR2. Enrolling through a virtual design, the prospective study's participants ranged in age from roughly 18 to 89 years and lived across 24 United States geographic areas. In the prospective study, cohorts were assigned on the basis of participant-reported clinical history obtained from a screening survey and a study questionnaire. In the prospective study, mobile phlebotomists collected whole blood, serum and a nasopharyngeal or oropharyngeal swab from each participant. Participants in the prospective study had the option to provide additional blood draws and questionnaires over an approximately 2-month period. Before DNA extraction, blood samples from the prospective study were shipped at room temperature or frozen.

TCRbeta CDR3 regions were amplified from genomic DNA by means of the immunoSEQ Assay, a bias-controlled multiplex PCR. Per the source publication's procedure: Within the assay, amplification of reference gene primers was used to estimate how many nucleated cells each sample contained. To quantify the absolute abundance of each unique TCRbeta CDR3 rearrangement, sequence reads were collapsed and filtered. For each sample, productive Simpson clonality was calculated as the square root of Simpson's diversity index across productive rearrangements. TCRdb took over this immuneACCESS table, retaining in-frame rearrangements with V and J assigned. Such tables are incomplete; in checked studies, under half of the missing clones stem from an unresolved V gene, and the remainder is unexplained. That table gives V, J and clone size, and the DNA gave D and trimming. Present in this sample are roughly 220,000 clones, 86% of which were seen just once. Over 3% of the sample rests with the top ten.

Only a few counts were recorded for this clone. The antigen it binds to is not known. Nothing much larger sits one base from this clone, and base qualities are not available. The rearrangement joined TRBV2 to TRBJ1-2; the D gene is perhaps TRBD1, on 5 matching bases. The sequenced material came from PBMCs or T cells enriched from blood (not recorded which). The sequence came from a woman aged 40 to 49 with acute COVID-19. For the CDR3, the sequence is CASSVDRQLYGYTF. The DNA is as follows: TGTGCCAGCAGTGTCGACAGACAACTCTATGGCTACACCTTC.